This entry describes one TCR beta chain. This sample was included in a study of blood T cell repertoires in COVID-19. Study as a whole: PBMCs, B-cell-depleted T cells, or T cells were the source of the cDNA or gDNA that made up the material.

Measured with immunoSEQ multiplex PCR; TCRdb has only the in-frame clones, and not every one. Here the sample spans 200,000 to 250,000 clones, about 84% being singletons. The clonotype comes from a middle-aged woman with acute COVID-19. Sample: PBMCs or T cells enriched from blood (not recorded which).

The CDR3 DNA follows: TGTGCCAGCAGTCCGACCAGGGAGACCCAGTACTTC. The encoded protein is CASSPTRETQYF. The chain has TRBV27 and TRBJ2-5; no clear D gene. Trimming took 5 bases from V and 5 from J, leaving 9 bases between them. Germline V gives CDR1 MNHEY, CDR2 SMNVEV (reference sequence). The CDR3 contains 12 residues.